The T cell receptor (beta chain) under discussion was sequenced for a study of T cell responses to AZD1222 COVID-19 vaccine. Using immunoSEQ multiplex PCR, the repertoire was profiled, and TCRdb retains in-frame clones only, with some absent. Counted here are approximately 140,000 clones, roughly 90% occurring once; the ten biggest clones make up under 3.5%. To note about this clone: Antigen specificity is unknown.

General study findings and limits: CD4 TCRs covered the whole spike, strongest at regions 160-218 and 743-854. Mostly white British, mostly female donors; authors suggested clonal diversity may be underestimated. Without day 14 samples, only post-peak T cell repertoires were studied.

V dropped 3 bases and J dropped 4; count of bases not matched to a gene: 5. From germline, CDR1 is SGDLS and CDR2 YYNGEE. CDR3 length equals 15 residues. The V call is TRBV9, the J call TRBJ2-5; 11 bases fit TRBD2. The sample here was peripheral blood, taken on day 0 of AZD1222 vaccination. This clonotype originated in an adult in good health. CDR3 DNA sequence: TGTGCCAGCAGCGCACTAGCGGGAGAACGAGAGACCCAGTACTTC. It encodes CASSALAGERETQYF.